These T cell receptor beta chains were read from a single sample in a study of blood T cell repertoires in COVID-19. The method was immunoSEQ multiplex PCR; TCRdb's version includes in-frame clones alone and lacks a portion of them. The table has 290,000 or so clones, 90% to 95% seen once; the top ten hold over 2%. The material sequenced was peripheral blood. These receptors came from a woman younger than 45 with COVID-19, enrolled during active disease. CDR3s include the opening cysteine and the closing phenylalanine or tryptophan. The D gene is left open where the match is weak. Size tells how often a clone was seen (once, few, many) or the class of an expanded clone, and some rows leave it out.

V gene: TRBV7-2; clone size: few; J gene: TRBJ2-1; D gene: TRBD2; CDR3 DNA: TGTGCCAGCAGCGGTAGCGGGAGTAGCTATGAGCAGTTCTTC; CDR3 protein: CASSGSGSSYEQFF
V gene: TRBV27; clone size: .; J gene: TRBJ1-5; D gene: TRBD1; CDR3 DNA: TGTGCCAGCAGTCGACAGGGCCCTGATCAGCCCCAGCATTTT; CDR3 protein: CASSRQGPDQPQHF
V gene: TRBV12-3/TRBV12-4; clone size: .; J gene: TRBJ2-1; D gene: .; CDR3 DNA: TGTGCCAGCAGTGATAGGGGCGCGATTCAGTTCTTC; CDR3 protein: CASSDRGAIQFF
V gene: TRBV12-3/TRBV12-4; clone size: .; J gene: TRBJ1-2; D gene: TRBD1; CDR3 DNA: TGTGCCAGCAGTTTAGGGCCAGGGGGGGGCTACACCTTC; CDR3 protein: CASSLGPGGGYTF
V gene: TRBV19; clone size: .; J gene: TRBJ1-1; D gene: TRBD1; CDR3 DNA: TGTGCCAGTAGTGGGGGACAGGGGAATGCTGAAGCTTTCTTT; CDR3 protein: CASSGGQGNAEAFF
V gene: TRBV30; clone size: .; J gene: TRBJ2-1; D gene: .; CDR3 DNA: TGTGCCTGGAGCCAACTAGCAAGAGGGTACAATGAGCAGTTCTTC; CDR3 protein: CAWSQLARGYNEQFF
V gene: TRBV6-7; clone size: once; J gene: TRBJ1-5; D gene: .; CDR3 DNA: TGTGCCAGCAGTTACTCCCTCCCCCCCTTCTTTAGCAATCAGCCCCAGCATTTT; CDR3 protein: CASSYSLPPFFSNQPQHF
V gene: TRBV7-6; clone size: .; J gene: TRBJ2-7; D gene: .; CDR3 DNA: TGTGCCAGCAGCCCAGCGGGCGGGTTGCTCGAGCAGTACTTC; CDR3 protein: CASSPAGGLLEQYF
V gene: TRBV5-1; clone size: once; J gene: TRBJ2-5; D gene: TRBD2; CDR3 DNA: TGCGCCAGCCACCTAGCGGGAGTACGGGAGACCCAGTACTTC; CDR3 protein: CASHLAGVRETQYF
V gene: TRBV27; clone size: .; J gene: TRBJ1-1; D gene: .; CDR3 DNA: TGTGCCAGCAGTTTAGTAGGCAGGGTGGGGACTGAAGCTTTCTTT; CDR3 protein: CASSLVGRVGTEAFF
V gene: TRBV7-2; clone size: .; J gene: TRBJ2-7; D gene: .; CDR3 DNA: TGTGCCAGCAGCCCCAGGAGAGCGGTCTCCTACGAGCAGTACTTC; CDR3 protein: CASSPRRAVSYEQYF
V gene: TRBV9; clone size: .; J gene: TRBJ1-2; D gene: .; CDR3 DNA: TGTGCCAGCAGCCCCCGGGTGGAGACTAACTATGGCTACACCTTC; CDR3 protein: CASSPRVETNYGYTF
V gene: TRBV30; clone size: once; J gene: TRBJ2-2; D gene: TRBD1; CDR3 DNA: TGTGCCTGGAGGGGGGACAGGGACACCGGGGAGCTGTTTTTT; CDR3 protein: CAWRGDRDTGELFF
V gene: TRBV30; clone size: .; J gene: TRBJ2-2; D gene: TRBD1; CDR3 DNA: TGTGCCTGGGGACAGGTGCCCGGGGAGCTGTTTTTT; CDR3 protein: CAWGQVPGELFF
V gene: TRBV3-1/TRBV3-2; clone size: .; J gene: TRBJ1-1; D gene: TRBD1; CDR3 DNA: TGTGCCAGCAGCGGCGAGTGGACAGGGGCTAGTGAAGCTTTCTTT; CDR3 protein: CASSGEWTGASEAFF
V gene: TRBV19; clone size: .; J gene: TRBJ2-5; D gene: TRBD2; CDR3 DNA: TGTGCCACCCGACCCGGCCTAGCGGGAGCAGAGACCCAGTACTTC; CDR3 protein: CATRPGLAGAETQYF
V gene: TRBV7-2; clone size: .; J gene: TRBJ2-3; D gene: TRBD2; CDR3 DNA: TGTGCCAGCAGCTTAGTCGCGGGAGATGTAGATACGCAGTATTTT; CDR3 protein: CASSLVAGDVDTQYF
V gene: TRBV18; clone size: once; J gene: TRBJ1-2; D gene: .; CDR3 DNA: TGTGCCAGCTCAAGGACAGATGTCTATGGCTACACCTTC; CDR3 protein: CASSRTDVYGYTF
V gene: TRBV10-2; clone size: .; J gene: TRBJ2-7; D gene: .; CDR3 DNA: TGCGCCAGCAGTGTACAGTTTCTTGAGCAGTACTTC; CDR3 protein: CASSVQFLEQYF
V gene: TRBV19; clone size: once; J gene: TRBJ2-7; D gene: TRBD2; CDR3 DNA: TGTGCCAGTAGTAAGACTAGCGGGAGCGAGCAGTACTTC; CDR3 protein: CASSKTSGSEQYF
V gene: TRBV5-1; clone size: .; J gene: TRBJ1-2; D gene: TRBD1; CDR3 DNA: TGCGCCAGCAGCATAACCGGGACAGAGGGAACCTTC; CDR3 protein: CASSITGTEGTF
V gene: TRBV6-5; clone size: .; J gene: TRBJ1-1; D gene: .; CDR3 DNA: TGTGCCAGCAGTTACTGGGGGGATATGAACACTGAAGCTTTCTTT; CDR3 protein: CASSYWGDMNTEAFF
V gene: TRBV27; clone size: once; J gene: TRBJ2-5; D gene: TRBD2; CDR3 DNA: TGTGCCAGCAGTTTAAGGCAGGGAGGGGAGACCCAGTACTTC; CDR3 protein: CASSLRQGGETQYF
V gene: TRBV30; clone size: .; J gene: TRBJ1-2; D gene: TRBD1; CDR3 DNA: TGTGCCTGGGGAGATACAGGGGGAGGCTACACCTTC; CDR3 protein: CAWGDTGGGYTF
V gene: TRBV25-1; clone size: .; J gene: TRBJ2-7; D gene: .; CDR3 DNA: TGTGCCAGCAGTGAATCCGGCCCAGGCTCCTACGAGCAGTACTTC; CDR3 protein: CASSESGPGSYEQYF